Here is one T cell receptor beta chain with its context. Using immunoSEQ multiplex PCR, the repertoire was profiled, and TCRdb retains in-frame clones only, with some absent. The table records about half a million clones, approximately 90% of them present only once. These data originate in a study of Ad26.COV2.S vaccination and SARS-CoV-2 variants. Described treatment: 19 received Ad26.COV2.S at low or high dose, single or two shots; 5 received placebo; per-sample allocation not given. The samples were gathered on day 63 after the first injection of vaccine or placebo. The ends were cut back, 1 base at V and 1 base at J, with 8 bases in the middle. This CDR3 has 14 amino acids. Germline V gene data show CDR1 as SGHAT and CDR2 as FQNNGV.

The sequencing used peripheral blood, collected in a trial of Ad26.COV2.S vaccine versus placebo. This TCR was recovered from a person aged 18-65 years who received the Ad26.COV2.S COVID-19 vaccine or a placebo. The chain couples TRBV11-2 to TRBJ2-7, with TRBD2 as a possible D gene (5 bases). CDR3 nucleotide sequence: TGTGCCAGCAGCTTAGGGACTGAATCCTACGAGCAGTACTTC. Translating gives CASSLGTESYEQYF.